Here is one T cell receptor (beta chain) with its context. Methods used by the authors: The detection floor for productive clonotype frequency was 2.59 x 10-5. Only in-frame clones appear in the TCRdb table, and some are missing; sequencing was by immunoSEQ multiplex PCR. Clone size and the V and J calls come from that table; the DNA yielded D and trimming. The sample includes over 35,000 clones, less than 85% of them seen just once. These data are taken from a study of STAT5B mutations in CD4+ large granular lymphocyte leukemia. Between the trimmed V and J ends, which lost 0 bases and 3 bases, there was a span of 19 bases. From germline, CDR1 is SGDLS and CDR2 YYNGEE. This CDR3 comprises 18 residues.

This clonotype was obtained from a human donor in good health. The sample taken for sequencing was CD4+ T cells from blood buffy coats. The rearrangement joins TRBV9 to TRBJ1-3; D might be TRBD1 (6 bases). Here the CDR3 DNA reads TGTGCCAGCAGCGTAGGGGGCTCGGGGGGGCTAAATGGAAACACCATATATTTT. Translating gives CASSVGGSGGLNGNTIYF.